Described below is a single T cell receptor beta chain sequence and its context. The sample comes from a study of blood T cell repertoires in COVID-19. Study in general: There were acute and convalescent COVID-19 samples, and they came from the United States, Italy and Spain. PBMCs, B-cell-depleted T cells, or T cells were the source of the cDNA or gDNA that made up the material.

Original methodology: The assay estimated nucleated cells by amplifying reference gene primers. Measured with immunoSEQ multiplex PCR; TCRdb has only the in-frame clones, and not every one. The DNA was the basis for D and trimming; V, J and clone size are from that table. The table includes more than 55,000 clones, 70% to 90% detected once. This CDR3 region has 14 residues. Germline values: CDR1 LNHDA, CDR2 SQIVND (reference sequence). Trimming removed 3 bases at V and 1 base at J, with 7 bases between. V gene TRBV19 combines with J gene TRBJ1-3; the D is unclear. This receptor was obtained from a man aged 55-75 years with active or convalescent COVID-19. The material sequenced was peripheral blood. Here the CDR3 reads CASSMQDSGNTIYF. Here the CDR3 DNA reads TGTGCCAGTAGTATGCAGGATTCTGGAAACACCATATATTTT.